This T cell receptor beta chain was observed in a study of T cell responses to AZD1222 COVID-19 vaccine. Points from the study as a whole: The span of vaccine-associated CD4 TCRs extended across spike, with dominance at 160-218 and 743-854. Unmutated variant regions are reportedly targeted by nearly half of spike-specific TCRs.

The CDR3 is 13 residues long. CDR1 and CDR2 from the germline V gene are SGHKS and YYEKEE (reference sequence). Trimming took off 4 bases at V and 4 bases at J, with 11 bases between the two ends. With respect to this clone: The antigen is not known.

The method was immunoSEQ multiplex PCR; TCRdb's version includes in-frame clones alone and lacks a portion of them. The sample yields 190,000 or so clones, roughly nine tenths seen once. Second-dose timings of about 4 or about 12 weeks were pooled. This specimen was peripheral blood, taken 28 days after the second AZD1222 dose. This rearrangement joins TRBV5-5 to TRBJ1-2; D gene ambiguous. The receptor was isolated from an adult who received the AZD1222 COVID-19 vaccine. DNA of the CDR3: TGTGCCAGCAGCCAAGCACGGACCTATGGCTACACCTTC. Translated, it gives CASSQARTYGYTF.